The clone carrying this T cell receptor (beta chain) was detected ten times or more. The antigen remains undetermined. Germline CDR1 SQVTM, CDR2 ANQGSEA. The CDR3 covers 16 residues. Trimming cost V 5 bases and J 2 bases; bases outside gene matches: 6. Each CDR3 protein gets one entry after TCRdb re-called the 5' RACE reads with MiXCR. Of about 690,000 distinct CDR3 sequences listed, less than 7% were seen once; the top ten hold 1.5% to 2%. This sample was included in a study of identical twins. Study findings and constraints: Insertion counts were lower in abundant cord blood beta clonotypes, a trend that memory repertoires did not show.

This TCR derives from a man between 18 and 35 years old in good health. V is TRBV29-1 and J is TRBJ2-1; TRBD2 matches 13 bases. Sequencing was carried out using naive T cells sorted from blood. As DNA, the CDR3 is TGCAGCGTTCCGCGGACTAGCGGGAGTCCCTACAATGAGCAGTTCTTC. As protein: CSVPRTSGSPYNEQFF.